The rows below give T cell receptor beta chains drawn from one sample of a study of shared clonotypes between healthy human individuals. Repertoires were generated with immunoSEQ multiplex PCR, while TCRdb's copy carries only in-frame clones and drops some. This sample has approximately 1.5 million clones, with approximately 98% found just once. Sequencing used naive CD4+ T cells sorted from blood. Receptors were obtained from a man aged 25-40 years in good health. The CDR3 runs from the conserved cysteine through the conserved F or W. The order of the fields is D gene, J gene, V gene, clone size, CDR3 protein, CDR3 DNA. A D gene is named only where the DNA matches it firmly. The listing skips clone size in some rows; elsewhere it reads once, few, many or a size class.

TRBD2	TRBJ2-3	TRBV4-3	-	CASSPGTSGRMADSTDTQYF	TGCGCCAGCAGCCCCGGGACTAGCGGGAGGATGGCTGACAGCACAGATACGCAGTATTTT
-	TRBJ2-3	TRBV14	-	CASSQVNRYGDTQYF	TGTGCCAGCAGCCAAGTGAATCGGTACGGAGATACGCAGTATTTT
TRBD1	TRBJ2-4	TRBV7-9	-	CASSPYGSPDRDQYF	TGTGCCAGCAGCCCTTACGGGTCTCCGGACAGGGATCAGTACTTC
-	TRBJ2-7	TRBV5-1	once	CASSLVTFGGEQYF	TGCGCCAGCAGCTTGGTGACGTTCGGGGGCGAGCAGTACTTC
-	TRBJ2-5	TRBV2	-	CASSLERGVETQYF	TGTGCCAGCAGTCTAGAGAGGGGTGTTGAGACCCAGTACTTC
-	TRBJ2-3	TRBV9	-	CASSTDVFTDTQYF	TGTGCCAGCAGCACTGACGTTTTCACAGATACGCAGTATTTT
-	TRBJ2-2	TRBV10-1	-	CASSSAIGELFF	TGCGCCAGCAGTTCCGCTATCGGGGAGCTGTTTTTT
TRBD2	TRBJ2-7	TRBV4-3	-	CASSQTSGSHEQYF	TGCGCCAGCAGCCAAACTAGCGGGAGTCACGAGCAGTACTTC
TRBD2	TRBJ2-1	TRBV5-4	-	CASSLGTGGSYNEQFF	TGTGCCAGCAGCTTGGGTACGGGAGGGTCCTACAATGAGCAGTTCTTC
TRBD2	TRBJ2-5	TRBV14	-	CASSQGTSGSETQYF	TGTGCCAGCAGCCAAGGGACTAGCGGGAGTGAGACCCAGTACTTC
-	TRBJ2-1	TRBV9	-	CASSVDITSGANEQFF	TGTGCCAGCAGCGTAGATATTACTAGTGGGGCCAATGAGCAGTTCTTC
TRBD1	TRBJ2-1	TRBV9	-	CASSVEVGTDLNEQFF	TGTGCCAGCAGCGTAGAGGTCGGGACAGACCTCAATGAGCAGTTCTTC
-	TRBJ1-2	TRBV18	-	CASSPLPESYGYTF	TGTGCCAGCTCACCACTCCCGGAATCGTATGGCTACACCTTC
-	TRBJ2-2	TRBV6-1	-	CASILYWGDTGELFF	TGTGCCAGCATCCTCTATTGGGGTGACACCGGGGAGCTGTTTTTT
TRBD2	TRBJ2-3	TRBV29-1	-	CSVEARGLAETDTQYF	TGCAGCGTTGAAGCCCGGGGACTAGCGGAGACAGATACGCAGTATTTT
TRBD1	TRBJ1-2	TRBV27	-	CASSFQGTVSDGYTF	TGTGCCAGCAGTTTCCAAGGGACAGTCTCGGATGGCTACACCTTC
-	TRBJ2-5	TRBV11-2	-	CASSFGDQETQYF	TGTGCCAGCAGCTTTGGGGATCAAGAGACCCAGTACTTC
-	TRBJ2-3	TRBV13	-	CASSLVGSGHTQYF	TGTGCCAGCAGCTTAGTAGGAAGCGGGCATACGCAGTATTTT
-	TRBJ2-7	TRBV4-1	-	CASSQAADRNSYEQYF	TGCGCCAGCAGCCAAGCCGCAGACAGGAACTCCTACGAGCAGTACTTC
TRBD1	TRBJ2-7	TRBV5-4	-	CASSSPGQGLYEQYF	TGTGCCAGCAGCTCACCGGGACAGGGGCTATACGAGCAGTACTTC
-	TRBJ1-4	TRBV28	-	CASSRPRGYDEKLFF	TGTGCCAGCAGTCGCCCCCGGGGGTATGATGAAAAACTGTTTTTT
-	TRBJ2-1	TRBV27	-	CASRTLDGRFDNEQFF	TGTGCCAGCAGAACCCTCGACGGGAGATTTGACAATGAGCAGTTCTTC
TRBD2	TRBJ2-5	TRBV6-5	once	CASRPLAGGDETQYF	TGTGCCAGCAGACCCCTAGCGGGAGGGGACGAGACCCAGTACTTC
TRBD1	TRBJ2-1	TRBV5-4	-	CASSRGQQRTVNEQFF	TGTGCCAGCAGCCGGGGACAGCAACGAACCGTCAATGAGCAGTTCTTC
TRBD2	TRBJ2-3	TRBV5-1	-	CASSTGLAGATDTQYF	TGCGCCAGCAGCACTGGACTAGCGGGGGCCACAGATACGCAGTATTTT
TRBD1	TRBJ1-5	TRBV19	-	CASNSGQRQGAIWQPQHF	TGTGCCAGTAACTCCGGACAAAGACAGGGGGCGATTTGGCAGCCCCAGCATTTT
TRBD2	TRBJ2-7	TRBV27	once	CASSLRTSRDYEQYF	TGTGCCAGCAGTCTCCGGACTAGCAGAGACTACGAGCAGTACTTC
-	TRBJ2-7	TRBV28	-	CASRPGGPDMGYEQYF	TGTGCCAGCAGACCCGGGGGGCCAGATATGGGCTACGAGCAGTACTTC
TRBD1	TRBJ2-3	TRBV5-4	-	CASSLGGTGGATDTQYF	TGTGCCAGCAGCTTGGGAGGGACAGGGGGCGCGACAGATACGCAGTATTTT
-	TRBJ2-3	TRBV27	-	CASSLIQVLNTDTQYF	TGTGCCAGCAGTTTAATCCAGGTCCTTAACACGGATACGCAGTATTTT
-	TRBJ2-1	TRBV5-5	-	CASSRSGDLSYNEQFF	TGTGCCAGCAGCCGGTCGGGGGACCTCTCCTACAATGAGCAGTTCTTC
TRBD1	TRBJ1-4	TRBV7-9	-	CASSAGDRLFF	TGTGCCAGCAGTGCAGGGGACAGGTTGTTTTTT
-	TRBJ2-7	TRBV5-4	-	CASSLSQTYEQYF	TGTGCCAGCAGCTTGAGTCAGACCTACGAGCAGTACTTC
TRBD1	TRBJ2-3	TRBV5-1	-	CASSLEGTGSSTDTQYF	TGCGCCAGCAGCTTGGAGGGGACAGGGTCGAGCACAGATACGCAGTATTTT
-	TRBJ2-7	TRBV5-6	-	CASSLGLARVYEQYF	TGTGCCAGCAGCTTGGGATTGGCCAGAGTATACGAGCAGTACTTC
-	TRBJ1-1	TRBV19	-	CASTLLRGDTEAFF	TGTGCCAGTACCCTATTACGAGGGGACACTGAAGCTTTCTTT
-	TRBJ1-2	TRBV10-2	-	CASSDGQIGYTF	TGCGCCAGCAGTGATGGACAAATCGGCTACACCTTC
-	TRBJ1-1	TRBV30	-	CACEGNPNTEAFF	TGTGCCTGTGAAGGGAACCCGAACACTGAAGCTTTCTTT
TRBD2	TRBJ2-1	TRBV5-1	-	CASKRVAGGSQFF	TGCGCCAGCAAGAGAGTAGCGGGAGGGTCGCAGTTCTTC
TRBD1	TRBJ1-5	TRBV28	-	CASRTTGGWGNQPQHF	TGTGCCAGCAGGACGACAGGGGGCTGGGGCAATCAGCCCCAGCATTTT
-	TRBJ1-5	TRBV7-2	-	CASSLLPGVQPQHF	TGTGCCAGCAGCCTTCTCCCAGGGGTTCAGCCCCAGCATTTT
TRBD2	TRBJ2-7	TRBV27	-	CASRRLAGDYEQYF	TGTGCCAGCAGGAGACTAGCGGGAGACTACGAGCAGTACTTC
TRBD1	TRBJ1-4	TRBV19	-	CASSSRGKLFF	TGTGCCAGTAGCTCCAGGGGGAAACTGTTTTTT
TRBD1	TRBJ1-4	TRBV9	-	CASSVTGGVGEKLFF	TGTGCCAGCAGCGTAACAGGGGGCGTCGGTGAAAAACTGTTTTTT
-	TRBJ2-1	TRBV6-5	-	CASSYSEVGMQFF	TGTGCCAGCAGTTACTCGGAAGTTGGGATGCAGTTCTTC
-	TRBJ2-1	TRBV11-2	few	CASSLAVNSYNEQFF	TGTGCCAGCAGCTTAGCTGTGAACTCCTACAATGAGCAGTTCTTC